The entry below describes one TCR beta chain. The target antigen is unknown. Trimming removed 3 bases at V and 4 bases at J, with 15 bases between. The CDR3 covers 16 residues. Germline-derived CDR1 and CDR2 are MGHDK and SYGVNS. This sample is drawn from a study of cytotoxic CD8 clonotypes in ibrutinib-treated CLL. Study-wide context: The patient breakdown showed about ten relapsed/refractory and under 16 treatment-naive cases, with under 18 IGHV unmutated. Study-level results: The study sampled sustained-remission and progressing patients at different times.

Here immunoSEQ multiplex PCR was the method, and the copy in TCRdb shows in-frame clones only, minus some. The data contain over 200,000 clones, roughly three quarters of them singletons. This chain links TRBV25-1 with TRBJ2-2; unclear D gene. Sequenced here: PBMCs, sampled after 12 months of ibrutinib treatment. The TCR originated in a human donor with chronic lymphocytic leukemia. CDR3 residues: CASSEPPGEGTGELFF. The CDR3 bases are TGTGCCAGCAGTGAGCCCCCTGGGGAAGGCACCGGGGAGCTGTTTTTT.